This T cell receptor beta chain was identified during a study of blood T cell repertoires in COVID-19. About the research overall: Collection of acute and convalescent COVID-19 samples took place in the United States, Italy and Spain. PBMCs, B-cell-depleted T cells, or T cells were the source of the cDNA or gDNA that made up the material.

In germline, CDR1 is LGHDT, CDR2 YNNKEL (reference sequence). Trimming stripped 4 bases from V and 7 bases from J, with 14 bases between. The CDR3 contains 13 residues. In the original analysis: Estimation of nucleated cell counts was performed using reference gene primer amplification. Assay used: immunoSEQ multiplex PCR; TCRdb lists only in-frame clones, some missing. D and trimming come from the DNA, and the V and J calls and clone size come from that table. The sample contains tens of thousands of clones, about 90% of which appear only once. Sequencing was performed on peripheral blood. The source is a human donor in a cohort sampled during active COVID-19. The V gene is TRBV3-1 (or the pseudogene TRBV3-2), the J gene TRBJ2-7; TRBD2 is a possible D gene (6 bases). CDR3 protein: CASSRASADEQYF. DNA for the CDR3: TGTGCCAGCAGCCGGGCTAGCGCCGATGAGCAGTACTTC.